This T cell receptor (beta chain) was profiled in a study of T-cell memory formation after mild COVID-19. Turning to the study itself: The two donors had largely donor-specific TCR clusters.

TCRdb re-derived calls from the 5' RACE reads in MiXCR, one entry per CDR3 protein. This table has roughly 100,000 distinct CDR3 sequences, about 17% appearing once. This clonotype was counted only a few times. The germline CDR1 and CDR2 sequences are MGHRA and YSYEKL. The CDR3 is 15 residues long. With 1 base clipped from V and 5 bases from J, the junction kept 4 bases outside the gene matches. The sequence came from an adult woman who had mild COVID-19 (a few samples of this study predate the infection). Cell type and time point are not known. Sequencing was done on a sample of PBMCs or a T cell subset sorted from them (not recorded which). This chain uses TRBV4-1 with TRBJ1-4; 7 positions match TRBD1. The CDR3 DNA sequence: TGCGCCAGCAGCCAAGCCGGGACAGTGAATGAAAAACTGTTTTTT. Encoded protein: CASSQAGTVNEKLFF.